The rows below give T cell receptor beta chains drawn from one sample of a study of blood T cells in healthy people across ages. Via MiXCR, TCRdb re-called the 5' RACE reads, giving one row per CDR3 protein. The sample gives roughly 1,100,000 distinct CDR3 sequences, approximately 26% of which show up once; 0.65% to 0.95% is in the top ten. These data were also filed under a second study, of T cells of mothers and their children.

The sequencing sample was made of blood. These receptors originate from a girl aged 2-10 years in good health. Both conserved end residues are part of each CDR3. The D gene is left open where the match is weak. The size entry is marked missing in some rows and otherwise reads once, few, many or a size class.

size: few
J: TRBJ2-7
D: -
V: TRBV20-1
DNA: TGCAGTGCCACCGGGGGTCAGGGGAACGAGCAGTACTTC
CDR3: CSATGGQGNEQYF

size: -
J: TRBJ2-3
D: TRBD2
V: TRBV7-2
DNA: TGTGCCAGCAGCTCCCTAGGGACTAGCGTCGGAGGTACGCAGTATTTT
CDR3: CASSSLGTSVGGTQYF

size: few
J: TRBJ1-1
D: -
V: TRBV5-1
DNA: TGCGCCAGCTGCAAATCCCTCGGGGGGCCCGGAGGAGCTTTCTTT
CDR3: CASCKSLGGPGGAFF

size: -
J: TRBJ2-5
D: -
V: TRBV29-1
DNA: TGCAGCTTTTCATTGGCAGGGGAGCAGTACTTC
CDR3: CSFSLAGEQYF

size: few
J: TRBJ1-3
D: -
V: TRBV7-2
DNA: TGTGCCAGCAGCTTAGGGTCGGGTGGCCTACCTGGAAACACCATATATTTT
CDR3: CASSLGSGGLPGNTIYF

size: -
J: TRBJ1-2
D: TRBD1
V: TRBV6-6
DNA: TGTGCCGGCAGTCTTGACAGGGCGGGGGGCTACACCTTC
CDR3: CAGSLDRAGGYTF

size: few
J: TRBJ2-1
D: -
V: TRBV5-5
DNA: TGTGCCAGCAGCTTTTACGGAGGTGAGCAGTTCTTC
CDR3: CASSFYGGEQFF

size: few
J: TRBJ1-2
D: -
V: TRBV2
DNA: TGTGCCAGCGTCCCCAGTAACAACTATGGCTACACCTTC
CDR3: CASVPSNNYGYTF

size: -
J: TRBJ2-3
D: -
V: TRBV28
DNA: TGTGCCAGCAGCTCTATATTGAGGGGAGGTACAGATACGCAGTATTTT
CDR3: CASSSILRGGTDTQYF

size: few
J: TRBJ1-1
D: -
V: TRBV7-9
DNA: TGTGCCAGCGGAGACAGGAACACTGAAGCTTTCTTT
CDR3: CASGDRNTEAFF

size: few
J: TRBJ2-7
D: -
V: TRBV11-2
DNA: TGTGCCAGCAGCTTAGATACCCGAAGGGGGTTTACCTACGAGCAGTACTTC
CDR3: CASSLDTRRGFTYEQYF

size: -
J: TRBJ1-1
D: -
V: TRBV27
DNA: TGTGCCAGCAGACAAAGTAACAGGCCCGTTACTTTGAACACTGAAGCTTTCTTT
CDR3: CASRQSNRPVTLNTEAFF

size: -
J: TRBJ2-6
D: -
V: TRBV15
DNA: TGTGCCACCAGCAGAGATGTCGCCCTCTCTGGGGCCAACGTCCTGACTTTC
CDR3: CATSRDVALSGANVLTF

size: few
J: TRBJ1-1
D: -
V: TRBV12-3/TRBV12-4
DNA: TGTGCCAGCAGTCCGAATCAGGGTGCCCTGAACACTGAAGCTTTCTTT
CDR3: CASSPNQGALNTEAFF

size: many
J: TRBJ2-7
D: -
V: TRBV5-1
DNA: TGCGCCAGCAGCCCCGACGGCACCTACGAGCAGTACTTC
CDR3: CASSPDGTYEQYF

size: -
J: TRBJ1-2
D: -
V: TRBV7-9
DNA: TGTGCCAGCAGCGTAACAGGGAGGCATGGCTACACCTTC
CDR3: CASSVTGRHGYTF

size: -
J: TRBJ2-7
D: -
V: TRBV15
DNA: TGTGCCACCAGCAGAGATGCGGCCTACGAGCAGTACTTC
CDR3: CATSRDAAYEQYF

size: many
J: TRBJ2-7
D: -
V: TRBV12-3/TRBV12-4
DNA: TGTGCCAGCAGCAATACCTACGAGCAGTACTTC
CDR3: CASSNTYEQYF

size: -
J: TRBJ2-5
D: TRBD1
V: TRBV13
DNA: TGTGCCAGCAGCTCAAGGGACAGGGAGGCGGAGACCCAGTACTTC
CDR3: CASSSRDREAETQYF

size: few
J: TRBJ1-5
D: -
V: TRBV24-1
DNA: TGTGCCACTAAACCAGGGGAGGGCAATCAGCCCCAGCATTTT
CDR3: CATKPGEGNQPQHF

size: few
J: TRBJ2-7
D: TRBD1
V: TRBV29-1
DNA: TGCAGCGTTCGGAGACAGGGGTCATACGAGCAGTACTTC
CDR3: CSVRRQGSYEQYF

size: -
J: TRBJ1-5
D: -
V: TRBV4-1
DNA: TGCGCCAGCAGCCACGATGGTGGGGGCGATCAGCCCCAGCATTTT
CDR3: CASSHDGGGDQPQHF

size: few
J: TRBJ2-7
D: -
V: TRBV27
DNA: TGTGCCAACAGTCCCCAAAGAGAGCTAGCGAGTGGGGAGCAGTACTTC
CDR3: CANSPQRELASGEQYF

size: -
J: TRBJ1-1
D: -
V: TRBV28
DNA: TGTGCCAGCAGTTTAGAGGGGTTCGGAACTGAAGCTTTCTTT
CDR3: CASSLEGFGTEAFF

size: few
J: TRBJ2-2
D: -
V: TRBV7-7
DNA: TGTGCTAGCAGCTTAGACGAGGGGAACACCGGGGAGCTGTTTTTT
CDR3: CASSLDEGNTGELFF

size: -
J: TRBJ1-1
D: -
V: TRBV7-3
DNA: TGTGCCAGCGCTCTCGGGGGTGGAGGGAACACTGAAGCTTTCTTT
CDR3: CASALGGGGNTEAFF

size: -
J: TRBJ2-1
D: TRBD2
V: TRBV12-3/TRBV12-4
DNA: TGTGCCAGCAGTCTGGGACTAGCGGGAGTTCGGCAGTTCTTC
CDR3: CASSLGLAGVRQFF

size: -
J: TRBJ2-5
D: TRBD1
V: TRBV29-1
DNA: TGCAGCGCAGACAGGGTGCAGGGGAAAGAGACCCAGTACTTC
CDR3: CSADRVQGKETQYF

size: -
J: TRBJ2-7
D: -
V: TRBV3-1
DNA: TGTGCCAGCAGCCGAGGAGGTTGGACTGCGGGCGAGCAGTACTTC
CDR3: CASSRGGWTAGEQYF

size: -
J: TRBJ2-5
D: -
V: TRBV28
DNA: TGTGCCAGCAGTCCCCTTTGGACAGACAACCAAGAGACCCAGTACTTC
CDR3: CASSPLWTDNQETQYF

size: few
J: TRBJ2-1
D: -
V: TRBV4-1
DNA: TGCGCCAGCAGCCAAGGGTCCATTTCTTACGACAATGAGCAGTTCTTC
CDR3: CASSQGSISYDNEQFF

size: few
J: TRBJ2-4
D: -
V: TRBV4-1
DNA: TGCGCCAGCAGCCAAGTTGGAGGAGCCAAAAACATTCAGTACTTC
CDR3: CASSQVGGAKNIQYF

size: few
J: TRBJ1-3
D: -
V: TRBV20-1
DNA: TGCAGTGCCCTCCTGACTGGAAACACCATATATTTT
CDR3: CSALLTGNTIYF

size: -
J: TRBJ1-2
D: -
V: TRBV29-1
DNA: TGCAGCGTTGTGGAACGGAACTATGGCTACACCTTC
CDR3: CSVVERNYGYTF

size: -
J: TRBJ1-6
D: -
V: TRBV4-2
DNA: TGTGCCAGCAGCCATCCGGAGTATAATTCACCCCTCCACTTT
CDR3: CASSHPEYNSPLHF

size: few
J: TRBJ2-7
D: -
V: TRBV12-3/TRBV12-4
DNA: TGTGCCAGCAGTTTTGATGGGTCGGGGTCGGAGCAGTACTTC
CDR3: CASSFDGSGSEQYF

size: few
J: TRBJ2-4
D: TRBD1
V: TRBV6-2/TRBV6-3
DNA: TGTGCCAGCAGTTCCGGACAGGGGGCTAAGTTCCTAGCCAAAAACATTCAGTACTTC
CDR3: CASSSGQGAKFLAKNIQYF

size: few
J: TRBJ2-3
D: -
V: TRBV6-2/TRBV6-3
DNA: TGTGCCAGCACAATCGCTCCTAGCACAGATACGCAGTATTTT
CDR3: CASTIAPSTDTQYF

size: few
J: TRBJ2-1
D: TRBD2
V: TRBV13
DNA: TGTGCCAGCAGCCCCTGGGGGGGCTACAATGAGCAGTTCTTC
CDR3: CASSPWGGYNEQFF

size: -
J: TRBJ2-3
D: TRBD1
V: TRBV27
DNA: TGTGCCAGCAGTTGGAGACAGGGGGGGTACGATACGCAGTATTTT
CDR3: CASSWRQGGYDTQYF

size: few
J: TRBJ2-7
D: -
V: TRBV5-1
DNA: TGCGCCAGCAGCTTGGGGCCCTCTAATAACGAGCAGTACTTC
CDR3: CASSLGPSNNEQYF

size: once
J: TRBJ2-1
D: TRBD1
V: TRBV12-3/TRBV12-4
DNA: TGTGCCAGCAGGCCGGGACAGATAGACAATGAGCAGTTCTTC
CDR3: CASRPGQIDNEQFF

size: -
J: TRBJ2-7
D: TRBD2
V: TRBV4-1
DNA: TGCGCCAGCAGATCAGCGGGAGGCCACGAGCAGTACTTC
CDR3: CASRSAGGHEQYF

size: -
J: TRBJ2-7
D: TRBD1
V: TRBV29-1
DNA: TGCAGCGTGCATACCCCGGGACAGGGAAGCGAGCAGTACTTC
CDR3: CSVHTPGQGSEQYF

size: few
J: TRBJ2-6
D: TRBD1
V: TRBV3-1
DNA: TGTGCCAGCAGCCAAGACAGGGGGCTAACTGGGGCCAACGTCCTGACTTTC
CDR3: CASSQDRGLTGANVLTF

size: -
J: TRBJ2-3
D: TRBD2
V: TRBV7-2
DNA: TGTGCCCGCAGCTTTCCAGCGGGGAGCACAGATGCGCAGTATTTT
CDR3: CARSFPAGSTDAQYF

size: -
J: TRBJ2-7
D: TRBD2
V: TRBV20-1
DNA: TGCAGTGCTGTTCGGACTAGCGGGGACCTGGAGCAGTACTTC
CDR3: CSAVRTSGDLEQYF

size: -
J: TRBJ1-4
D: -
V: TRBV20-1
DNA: TGCAGTGCTTTGACAGACACAGTTGATGAAAAACTGTTTTTT
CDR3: CSALTDTVDEKLFF

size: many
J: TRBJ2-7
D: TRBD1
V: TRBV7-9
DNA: TGTGCCAGCAGCTTAAACGGACAGGGTAGGGAGCAGTACTTC
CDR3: CASSLNGQGREQYF

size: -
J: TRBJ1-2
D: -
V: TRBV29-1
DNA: TGCAGCGTTTCGATGGGGGAAAGCTACACCTTC
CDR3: CSVSMGESYTF

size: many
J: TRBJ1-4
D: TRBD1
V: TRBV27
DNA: TGTGCCAGCAGTGAACAGGGGGCAACTAATGAAAAACTGTTTTTT
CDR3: CASSEQGATNEKLFF

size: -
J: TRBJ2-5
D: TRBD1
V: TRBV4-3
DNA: TGCGCCAGCAGCCAAGAGATCGGACAGGGGCTGGGGACCCAGTACTTC
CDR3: CASSQEIGQGLGTQYF